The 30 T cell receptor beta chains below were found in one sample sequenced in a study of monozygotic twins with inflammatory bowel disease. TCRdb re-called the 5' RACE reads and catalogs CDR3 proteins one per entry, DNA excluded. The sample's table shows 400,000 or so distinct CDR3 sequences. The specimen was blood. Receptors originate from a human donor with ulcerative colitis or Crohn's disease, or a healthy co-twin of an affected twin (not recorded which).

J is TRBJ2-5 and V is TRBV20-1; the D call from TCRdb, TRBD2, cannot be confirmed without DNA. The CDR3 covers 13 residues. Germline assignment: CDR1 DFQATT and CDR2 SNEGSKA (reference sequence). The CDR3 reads CSAKHGGPETQYF.

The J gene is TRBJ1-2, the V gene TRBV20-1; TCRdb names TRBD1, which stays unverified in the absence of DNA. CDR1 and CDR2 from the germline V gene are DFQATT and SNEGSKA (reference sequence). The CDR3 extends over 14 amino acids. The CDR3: CSAPGQATNYGYTF.

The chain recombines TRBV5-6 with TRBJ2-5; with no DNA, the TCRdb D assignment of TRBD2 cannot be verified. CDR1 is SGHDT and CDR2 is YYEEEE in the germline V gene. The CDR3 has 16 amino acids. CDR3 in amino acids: CASSSRTSGTQETQYF.

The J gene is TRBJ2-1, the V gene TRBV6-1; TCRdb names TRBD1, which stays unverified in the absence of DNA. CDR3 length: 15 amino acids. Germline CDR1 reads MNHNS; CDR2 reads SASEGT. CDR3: CASSSRQGQKNEQFF.

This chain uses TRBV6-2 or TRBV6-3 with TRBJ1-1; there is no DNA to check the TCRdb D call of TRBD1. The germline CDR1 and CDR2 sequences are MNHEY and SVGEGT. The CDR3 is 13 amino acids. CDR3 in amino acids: CASSYSDSSEAFF.

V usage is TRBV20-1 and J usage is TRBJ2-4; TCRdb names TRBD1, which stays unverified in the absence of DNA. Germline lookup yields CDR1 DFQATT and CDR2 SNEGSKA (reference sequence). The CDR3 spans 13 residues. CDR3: CSARDSAGDIQYF.

CDR3 in amino acids: CASSLAGWGVQFF. V and J are TRBV3-1 and TRBJ2-1; TCRdb returns TRBD2, unconfirmable since there is no DNA. The CDR3 runs to 13 residues. CDR1 and CDR2 from the germline V gene are LGHDT and YNNKEL (reference sequence).

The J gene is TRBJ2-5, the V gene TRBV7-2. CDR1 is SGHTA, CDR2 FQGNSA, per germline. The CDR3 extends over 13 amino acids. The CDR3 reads CASSPRTGGTQYF.

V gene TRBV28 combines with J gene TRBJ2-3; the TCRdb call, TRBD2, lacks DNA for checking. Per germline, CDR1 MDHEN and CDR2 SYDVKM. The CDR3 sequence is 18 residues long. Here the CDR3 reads CASSSASSGGRSTDTQYF.

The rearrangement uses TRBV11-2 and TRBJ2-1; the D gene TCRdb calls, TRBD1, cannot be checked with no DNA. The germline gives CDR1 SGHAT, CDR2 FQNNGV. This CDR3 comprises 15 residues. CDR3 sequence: CASSLDRDFYNEQFF.

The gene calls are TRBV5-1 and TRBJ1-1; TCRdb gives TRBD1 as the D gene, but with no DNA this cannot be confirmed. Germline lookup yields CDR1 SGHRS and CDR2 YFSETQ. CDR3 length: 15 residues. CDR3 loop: CASSRAGQANTEAFF.

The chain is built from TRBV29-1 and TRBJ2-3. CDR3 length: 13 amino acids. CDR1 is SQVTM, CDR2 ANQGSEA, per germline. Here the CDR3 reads CSVFLRYTDTQYF.

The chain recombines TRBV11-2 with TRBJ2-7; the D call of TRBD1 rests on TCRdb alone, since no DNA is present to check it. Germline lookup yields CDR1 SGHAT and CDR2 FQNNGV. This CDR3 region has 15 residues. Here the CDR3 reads CASSLFRGEAPEQYF.

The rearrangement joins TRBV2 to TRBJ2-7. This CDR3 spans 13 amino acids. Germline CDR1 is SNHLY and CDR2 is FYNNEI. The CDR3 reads CAGTSGSSYEQYF.

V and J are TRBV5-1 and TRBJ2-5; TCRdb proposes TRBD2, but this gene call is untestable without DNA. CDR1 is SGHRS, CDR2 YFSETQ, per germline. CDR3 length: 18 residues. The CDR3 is CASSFGLAGDGGQETQYF.

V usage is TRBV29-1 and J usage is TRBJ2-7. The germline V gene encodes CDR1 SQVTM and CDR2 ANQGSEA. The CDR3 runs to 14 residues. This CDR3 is CSVAVEKGPYEQYF.

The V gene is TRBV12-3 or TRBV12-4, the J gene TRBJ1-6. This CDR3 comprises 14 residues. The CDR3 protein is CASSVSSYNSPLHF.

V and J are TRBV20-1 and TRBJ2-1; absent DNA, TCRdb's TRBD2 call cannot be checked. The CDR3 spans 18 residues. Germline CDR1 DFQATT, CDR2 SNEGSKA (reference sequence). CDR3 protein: CSAPAGKIAGNLRDEQFF.

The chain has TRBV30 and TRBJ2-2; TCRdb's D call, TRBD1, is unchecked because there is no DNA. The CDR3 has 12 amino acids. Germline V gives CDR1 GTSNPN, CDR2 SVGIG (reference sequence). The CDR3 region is CAWTPGTGELFF.

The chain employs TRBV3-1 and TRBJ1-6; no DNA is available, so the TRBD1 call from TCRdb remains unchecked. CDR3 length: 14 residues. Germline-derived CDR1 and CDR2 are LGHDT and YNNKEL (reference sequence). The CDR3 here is CASSTTGVDSPLHF.

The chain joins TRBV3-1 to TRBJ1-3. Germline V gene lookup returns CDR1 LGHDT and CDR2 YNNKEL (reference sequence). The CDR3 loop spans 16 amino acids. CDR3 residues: CASSRGVMISGNTIYF.

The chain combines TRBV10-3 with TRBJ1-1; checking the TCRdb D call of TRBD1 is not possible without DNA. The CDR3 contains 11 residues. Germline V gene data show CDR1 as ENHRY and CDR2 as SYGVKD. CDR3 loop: CAIGGGTEAFF.

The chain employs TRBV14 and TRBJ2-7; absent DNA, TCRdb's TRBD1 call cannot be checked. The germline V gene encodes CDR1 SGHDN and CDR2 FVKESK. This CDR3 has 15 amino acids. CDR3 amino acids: CASSQDTGQGTEQYF.

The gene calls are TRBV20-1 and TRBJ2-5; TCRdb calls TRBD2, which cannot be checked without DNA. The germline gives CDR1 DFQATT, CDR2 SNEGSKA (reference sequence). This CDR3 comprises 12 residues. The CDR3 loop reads CSARGAGETQYF.

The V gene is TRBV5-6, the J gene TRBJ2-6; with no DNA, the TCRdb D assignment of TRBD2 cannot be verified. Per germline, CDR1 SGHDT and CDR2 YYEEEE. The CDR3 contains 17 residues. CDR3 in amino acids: CASSFSGTYSGANVLTF.

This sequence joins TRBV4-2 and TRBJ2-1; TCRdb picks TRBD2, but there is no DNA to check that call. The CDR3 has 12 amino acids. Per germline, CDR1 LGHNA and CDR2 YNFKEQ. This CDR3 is CASSSGVGEQFF.

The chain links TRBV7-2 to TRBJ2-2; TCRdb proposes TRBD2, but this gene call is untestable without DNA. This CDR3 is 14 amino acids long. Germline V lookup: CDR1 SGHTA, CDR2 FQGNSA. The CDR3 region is CASRSGSVAGELFF.

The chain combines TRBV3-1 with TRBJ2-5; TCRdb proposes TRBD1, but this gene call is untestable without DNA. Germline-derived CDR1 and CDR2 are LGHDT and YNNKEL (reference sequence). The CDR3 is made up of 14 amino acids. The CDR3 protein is CATLGGGIQETQYF.

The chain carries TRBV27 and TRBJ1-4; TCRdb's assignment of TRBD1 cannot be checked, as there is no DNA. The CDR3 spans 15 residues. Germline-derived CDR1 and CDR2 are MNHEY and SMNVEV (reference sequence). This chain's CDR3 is CASSRGLQPNEKLFF.

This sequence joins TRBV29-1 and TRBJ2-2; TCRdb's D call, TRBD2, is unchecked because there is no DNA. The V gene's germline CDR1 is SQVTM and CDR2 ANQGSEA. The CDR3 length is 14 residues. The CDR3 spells CSVVLAGKSGELFF.